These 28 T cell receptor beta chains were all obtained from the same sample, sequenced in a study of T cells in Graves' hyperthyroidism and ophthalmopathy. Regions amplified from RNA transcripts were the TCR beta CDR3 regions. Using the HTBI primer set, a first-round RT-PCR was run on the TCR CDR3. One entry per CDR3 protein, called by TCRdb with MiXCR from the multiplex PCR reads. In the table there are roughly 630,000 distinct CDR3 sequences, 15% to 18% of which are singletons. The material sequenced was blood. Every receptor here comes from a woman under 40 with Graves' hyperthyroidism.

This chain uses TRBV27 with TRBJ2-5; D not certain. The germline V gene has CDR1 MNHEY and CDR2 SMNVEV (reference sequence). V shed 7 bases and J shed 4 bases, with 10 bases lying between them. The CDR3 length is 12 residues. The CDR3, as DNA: TGTGCCAGCAACGACCTTACAGAGACCCAGTACTTC. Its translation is CASNDLTETQYF.

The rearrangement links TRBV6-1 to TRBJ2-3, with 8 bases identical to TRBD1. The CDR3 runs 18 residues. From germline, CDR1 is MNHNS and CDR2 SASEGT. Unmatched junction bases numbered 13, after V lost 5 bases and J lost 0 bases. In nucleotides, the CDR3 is TGTGCCAGCAGTTCCCCCAGATGGACAGGGACGAGCACAGATACGCAGTATTTT. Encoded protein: CASSSPRWTGTSTDTQYF.

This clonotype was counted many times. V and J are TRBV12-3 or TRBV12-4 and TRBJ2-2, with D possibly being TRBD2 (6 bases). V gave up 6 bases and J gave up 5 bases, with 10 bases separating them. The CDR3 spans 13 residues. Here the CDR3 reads CASRVGGTGELFF. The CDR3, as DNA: TGTGCCAGCAGAGTAGGAGGGACCGGGGAGCTGTTTTTT.

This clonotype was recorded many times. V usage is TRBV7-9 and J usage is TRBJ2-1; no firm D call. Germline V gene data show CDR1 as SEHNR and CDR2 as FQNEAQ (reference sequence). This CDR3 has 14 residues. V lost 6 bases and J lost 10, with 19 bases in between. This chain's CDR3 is CASSLTSKSLEQFF. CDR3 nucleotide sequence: TGTGCCAGCAGTTTGACTTCTAAGAGCCTAGAGCAGTTCTTC.

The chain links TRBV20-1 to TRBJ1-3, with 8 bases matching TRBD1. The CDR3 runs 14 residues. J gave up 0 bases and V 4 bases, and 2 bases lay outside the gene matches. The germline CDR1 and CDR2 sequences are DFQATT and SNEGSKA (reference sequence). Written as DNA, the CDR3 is TGCAGTGCTAAGGACAGGGACTCTGGAAACACCATATATTTT. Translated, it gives CSAKDRDSGNTIYF.

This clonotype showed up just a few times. The CDR3 protein is CASALNQGGAEAFF. In DNA, the CDR3 is TGTGCCAGCGCACTAAACCAGGGGGGGGCTGAAGCTTTCTTT. The chain joins TRBV19 to TRBJ1-1, with 7 bases identical to TRBD1. This CDR3 is 14 amino acids long. Germline V gene lookup returns CDR1 LNHDA and CDR2 SQIVND (reference sequence). The trim removed 9 bases at V and 6 bases at J, leaving 13 bases unmatched. Using reference TRBV19 and TRBJ1-1 for the parts outside the CDR3, the full variable domain is DGGITQSPKYLFRKEGQNVTLSCEQNLNHDAMYWYRQDPGQGLRLIYYSQIVNDFQKGDIAEGYSVSREKKESFPLTVTSAQKNPTAFYLCASALNQGGAEAFFGQGTRLTVV.

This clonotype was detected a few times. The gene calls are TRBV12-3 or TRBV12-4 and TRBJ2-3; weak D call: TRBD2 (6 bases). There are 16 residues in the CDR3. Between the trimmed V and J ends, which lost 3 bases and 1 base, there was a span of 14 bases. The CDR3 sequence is CASSFYGSGGTDTQYF. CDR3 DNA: TGTGCCAGCAGTTTTTATGGTAGCGGCGGCACAGATACGCAGTATTTT.

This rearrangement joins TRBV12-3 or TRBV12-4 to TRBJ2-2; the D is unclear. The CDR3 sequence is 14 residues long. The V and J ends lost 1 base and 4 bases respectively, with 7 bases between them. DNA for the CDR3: TGTGCCAGCAGTTTAGAGGCTACCACCGGGGAGCTGTTTTTT. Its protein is CASSLEATTGELFF.

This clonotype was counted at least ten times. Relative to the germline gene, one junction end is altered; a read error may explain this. CDR3 in amino acids: CASSLGQANTEAFF. The CDR3 bases are TGTGCCAGCAGCTTGGGGCAGGCGAACACTGAAGCTTTCTTT. The V call is TRBV5-1, the J call TRBJ1-1, with D tentatively TRBD1 (5 bases). Germline CDR1 reads SGHRS; CDR2 reads YFSETQ. The length of the CDR3 is 14 residues.

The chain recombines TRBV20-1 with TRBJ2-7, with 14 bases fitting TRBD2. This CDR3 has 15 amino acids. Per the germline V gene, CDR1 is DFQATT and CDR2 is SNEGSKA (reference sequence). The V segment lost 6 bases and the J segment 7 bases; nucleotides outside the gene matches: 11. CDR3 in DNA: TGCAGTGCCGCTGACAGACTAGCGGGAGGGTTGGAGCAGTACTTC. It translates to CSAADRLAGGLEQYF.

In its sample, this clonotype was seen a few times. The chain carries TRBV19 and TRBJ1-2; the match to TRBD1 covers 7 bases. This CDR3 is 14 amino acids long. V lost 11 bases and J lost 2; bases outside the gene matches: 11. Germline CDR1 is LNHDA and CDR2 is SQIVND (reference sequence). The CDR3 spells CAARQGGTNYGYTF. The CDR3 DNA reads TGTGCCGCGCGACAGGGAGGCACCAACTATGGCTACACCTTC.

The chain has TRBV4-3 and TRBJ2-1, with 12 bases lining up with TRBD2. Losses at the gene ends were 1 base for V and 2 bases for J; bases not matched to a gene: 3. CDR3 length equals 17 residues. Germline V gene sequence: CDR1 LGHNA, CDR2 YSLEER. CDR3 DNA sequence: TGCGCCAGCAGCCAAGCCTCTAGCGGGAGGGCCTACAATGAGCAGTTCTTC. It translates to CASSQASSGRAYNEQFF.

The CDR3 DNA reads as TGTGCCAGCAGTGAAGGGGTTAGCGGGATCAGCACAGATACGCAGTATTTT. It translates to CASSEGVSGISTDTQYF. V usage is TRBV6-1 and J usage is TRBJ2-3, with 8 nucleotides matching TRBD2. The trim removed 1 base at V and 0 bases at J, leaving 6 bases unmatched. The CDR3 runs to 17 residues. Germline V CDR1 and CDR2: MNHNS, SASEGT.

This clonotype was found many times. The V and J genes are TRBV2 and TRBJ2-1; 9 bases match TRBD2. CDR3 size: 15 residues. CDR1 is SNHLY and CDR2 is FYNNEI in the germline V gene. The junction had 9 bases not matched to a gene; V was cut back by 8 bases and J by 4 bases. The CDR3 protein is CASVGRTSVYNEQFF. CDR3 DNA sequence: TGTGCCAGCGTGGGGAGGACTAGCGTATACAATGAGCAGTTCTTC.

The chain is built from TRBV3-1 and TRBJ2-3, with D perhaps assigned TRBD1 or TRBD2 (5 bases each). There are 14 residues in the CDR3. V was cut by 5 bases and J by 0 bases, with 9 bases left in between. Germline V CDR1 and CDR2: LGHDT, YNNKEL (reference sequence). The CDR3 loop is CASSARGSTDTQYF. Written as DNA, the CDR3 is TGTGCCAGCAGCGCGAGGGGAAGCACAGATACGCAGTATTTT.

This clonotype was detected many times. The CDR3 sequence: CATSAASGGNTGELFF. The CDR3 DNA is TGTGCCACCAGTGCGGCTAGCGGGGGAAACACCGGGGAGCTGTTTTTT. The chain has TRBV24-1 and TRBJ2-2; 10 bases are a match to TRBD2. Trimming removed 5 bases from V and 2 bases from J; junction bases left unmatched: 4. CDR3 size: 16 residues. Germline CDR1 KGHDR, CDR2 SFDVKD.

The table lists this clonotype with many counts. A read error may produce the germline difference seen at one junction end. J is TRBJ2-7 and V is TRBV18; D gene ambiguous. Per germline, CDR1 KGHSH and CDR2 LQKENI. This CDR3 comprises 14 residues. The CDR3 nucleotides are TGTACCAGCTCACCACACCACAGACTGGCCGAGCAGTACTTC. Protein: CTSSPHHRLAEQYF.

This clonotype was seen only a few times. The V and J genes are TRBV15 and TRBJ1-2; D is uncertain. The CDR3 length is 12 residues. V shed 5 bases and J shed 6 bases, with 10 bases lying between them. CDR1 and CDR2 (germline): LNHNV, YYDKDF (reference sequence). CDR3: CATSQPLDGYTF. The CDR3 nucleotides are TGTGCCACCAGCCAGCCCCTCGATGGCTACACCTTC. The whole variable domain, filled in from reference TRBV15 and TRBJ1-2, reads DAMVIQNPRYQVTQFGKPVTLSCSQTLNHNVMYWYQQKSSQAPKLLFHYYDKDFNNEADTPDNFQSRRPNTSFCFLDIRSPGLGDTAMYLCATSQPLDGYTFGSGTRLTVV.

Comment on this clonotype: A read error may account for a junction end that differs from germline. The CDR3: CASSLTGGHKEGGEPFF. The CDR3 DNA reads as TGTGCCAGCAGCTTAACAGGGGGACACAAAGAAGGCGGGGAGCCGTTTTTT. The rearrangement joins TRBV7-3 to TRBJ2-2, with D perhaps TRBD1 or TRBD2 (6 bases each). Per the germline V gene, CDR1 is SGHTA and CDR2 is FQGTGA. The CDR3 has 17 residues.

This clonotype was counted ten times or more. CDR3 DNA sequence: TGTGCCAGCAGGACCGGGACAGGGGGAATCTACGAGCAGTACTTC. It yields the protein CASRTGTGGIYEQYF. The chain joins TRBV7-2 to TRBJ2-7; 11 bases line up with TRBD1. The CDR3 is 15 amino acids. With V trimmed by 6 bases and J by 3 bases, 7 bases remained unmatched. CDR1 SGHTA and CDR2 FQGNSA come from the germline V gene.

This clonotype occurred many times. CDR3 nucleotide sequence: TGTGCCAGCAGCCGGACGGACCAAGAGACCCAGTACTTC. It is translated as CASSRTDQETQYF. The J gene is TRBJ2-5, the V gene TRBV7-9; D gene unclear. Trimming pared 5 bases from V and 0 bases from J, leaving 7 bases between. Per germline, CDR1 SEHNR and CDR2 FQNEAQ (reference sequence). The CDR3 has 13 amino acids. Filled out from reference TRBV7-9 and TRBJ2-5, the complete variable domain reads DTGVSQNPRHKITKRGQNVTFRCDPISEHNRLYWYRQTLGQGPEFLTYFQNEAQLEKSRLLSDRFSAERPKGSFSTLEIQRTEQGDSAMYLCASSRTDQETQYFGPGTRLLVL.

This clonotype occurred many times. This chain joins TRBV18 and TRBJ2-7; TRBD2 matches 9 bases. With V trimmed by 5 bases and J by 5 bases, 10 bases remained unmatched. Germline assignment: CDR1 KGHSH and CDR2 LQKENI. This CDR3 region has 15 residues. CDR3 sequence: CASSSQREASDEQYF. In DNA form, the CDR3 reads TGTGCCAGCTCATCCCAGCGGGAGGCTTCGGACGAGCAGTACTTC.

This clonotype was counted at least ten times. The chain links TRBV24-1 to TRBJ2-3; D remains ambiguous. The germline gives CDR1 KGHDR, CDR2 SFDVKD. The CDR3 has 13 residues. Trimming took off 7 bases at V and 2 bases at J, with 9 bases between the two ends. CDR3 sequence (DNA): TGTGCCACCAGAGACGGATTCACAGATACGCAGTATTTT. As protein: CATRDGFTDTQYF.

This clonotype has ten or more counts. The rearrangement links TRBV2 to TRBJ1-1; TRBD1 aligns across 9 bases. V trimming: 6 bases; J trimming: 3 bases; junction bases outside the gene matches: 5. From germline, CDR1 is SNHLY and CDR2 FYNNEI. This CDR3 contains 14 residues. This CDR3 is CASSWTGVDTEAFF. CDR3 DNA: TGTGCCAGCAGCTGGACAGGGGTAGACACTGAAGCTTTCTTT.

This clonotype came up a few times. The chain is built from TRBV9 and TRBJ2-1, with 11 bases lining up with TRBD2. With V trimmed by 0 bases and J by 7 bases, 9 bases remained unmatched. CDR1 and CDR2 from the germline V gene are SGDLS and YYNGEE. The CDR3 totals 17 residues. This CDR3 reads CASSVVTSGSLRNEQFF. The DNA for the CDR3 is TGTGCCAGCAGCGTAGTTACTAGCGGGAGTCTTCGGAATGAGCAGTTCTTC.

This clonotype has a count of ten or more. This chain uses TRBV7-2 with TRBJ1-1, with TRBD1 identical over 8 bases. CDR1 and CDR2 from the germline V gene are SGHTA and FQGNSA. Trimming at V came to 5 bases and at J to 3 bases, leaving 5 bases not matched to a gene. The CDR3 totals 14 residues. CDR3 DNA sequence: TGTGCCAGCAGCATAAGACAGGGGTACACTGAAGCTTTCTTT. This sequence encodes CASSIRQGYTEAFF.

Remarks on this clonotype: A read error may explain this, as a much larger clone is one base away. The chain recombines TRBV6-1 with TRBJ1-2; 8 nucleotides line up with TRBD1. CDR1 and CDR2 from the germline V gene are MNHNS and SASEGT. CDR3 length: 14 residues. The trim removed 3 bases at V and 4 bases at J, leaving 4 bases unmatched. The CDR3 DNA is TGTGCCAGCAGTGAGGACAGGGTTGGCTATGGCTACACCTTC. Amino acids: CASSEDRVGYGYTF.

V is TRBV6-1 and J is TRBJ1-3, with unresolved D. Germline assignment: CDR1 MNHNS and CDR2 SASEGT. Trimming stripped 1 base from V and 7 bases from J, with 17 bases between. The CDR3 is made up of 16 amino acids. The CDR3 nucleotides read TGTGCCAGCAGTGAAGACCCCAGCCCCCCTATTAACACCATATATTTT. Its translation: CASSEDPSPPINTIYF.